This T cell receptor (beta chain) was profiled in a study of shared clonotypes between healthy human individuals. The V gene's germline CDR1 is SGDLS and CDR2 YYNGEE. With V trimmed by 3 bases and J by 4 bases, 4 bases remained unmatched. This CDR3 comprises 14 residues. For sorted subsets, 200 ng DNA per replicate equaled around 30,000 T cell genomes. The repertoire was sequenced with immunoSEQ multiplex PCR; TCRdb's copy has only in-frame clones and lacks some. The sample lists roughly 1,500,000 clones; nearly 99% were seen once. This clone was counted a single time. The genes are TRBV9 and TRBJ2-1; 7 bases are shared with TRBD1. The specimen was naive CD4+ T cells sorted from blood. As to subset: CD45RA+ positively selected. The clonotype originates from a young man in good health. CDR3 bases: TGTGCCAGCAGCGCGACAGGGTTTTACAATGAGCAGTTCTTC. This encodes CASSATGFYNEQFF.